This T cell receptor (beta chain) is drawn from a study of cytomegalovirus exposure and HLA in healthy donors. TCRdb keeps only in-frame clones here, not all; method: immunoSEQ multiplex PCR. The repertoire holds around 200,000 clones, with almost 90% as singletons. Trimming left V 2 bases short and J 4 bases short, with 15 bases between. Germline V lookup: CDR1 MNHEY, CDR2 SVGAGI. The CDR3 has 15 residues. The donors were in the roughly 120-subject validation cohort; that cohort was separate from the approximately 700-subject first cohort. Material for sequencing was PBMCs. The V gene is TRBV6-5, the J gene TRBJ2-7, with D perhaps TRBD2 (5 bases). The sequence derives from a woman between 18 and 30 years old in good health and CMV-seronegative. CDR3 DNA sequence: TGTGCCAGCAGTTACCGGGGTGGAGGAGGATACGAGCAGTACTTC. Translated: CASSYRGGGGYEQYF.